This T cell receptor (beta chain) was identified during a study of graft-versus-host responses after intestinal transplantation. Concerning this clone itself: Its target is not known.

TCRdb's copy holds only in-frame clones and misses some; the assay was immunoSEQ multiplex PCR. The table lists under 140,000 clones, just under 95% of them singletons, with about 0.51% in the top ten. The V end lost 5 bases, the J end lost 4 bases, and 8 bases lay between the germline ends. Germline CDR1 reads DFQATT; CDR2 reads SNEGSKA (reference sequence). The CDR3 totals 11 residues. This receptor was taken from a human donor who received an intestinal transplant. The input for sequencing was unstimulated CD8+ T cells sorted from spleen or lymph node cells, taken before intestinal transplant. This chain connects TRBV20-1 to TRBJ1-1; D call uncertain. The CDR3 DNA reads as TGCAGTGCTCCAGGAGGCACTGAAGCTTTCTTT. Its translation: CSAPGGTEAFF.